One T cell receptor beta chain is described in this entry. In its sample, this clonotype was seen a few times. Its antigen specificity is not known. No much larger clone is present one base from it, and per-base qualities are unavailable. V sheds 5 bases and J sheds 0 bases, leaving 14 bases between their ends. The CDR3 numbers 15 residues from cysteine through phenylalanine. CDR3 DNA is the only sequence kept; it has 45 bases, read in frame from the first base. CDR1 and CDR2 are drawn from the germline V gene (reference sequence): SEHNR, FQNEAQ. PBMCs were isolated by Ficoll-Paque density gradient centrifugation. The data originate from a study of T-cell memory formation after mild COVID-19 listed by TCRdb under 2021. For the wider study: Most TCR sequence clusters were specific to one of the two donors. T-cell clones expanding and contracting after mild COVID-19 in two donors were tracked by longitudinal TCRalpha and TCRbeta repertoire sequencing. Two young, previously healthy adult volunteers, one female and one male, were included in the cohort. The paper's findings and limits, for the study overall: Contracting CD4+ clones turned up mainly in the CM and EM memory subsets, whereas EMRA was where CD8+ clones were enriched. Some responding clones were detected in pre-infection memory, which suggested that pre-existing cross-reactive memory T cells had joined the SARS-CoV-2 response. Clones that contracted from day 15 to 85 showed balanced CD4/CD8 phenotypes, whereas a second wave of clones that expanded from day 15 to 37 leaned towards CD4+. Whether the second-wave clones peaking on day 37 were SARS-CoV-2 specific was not confirmed. Only a couple of mild cases were covered by the study, and larger cohorts that include severe cases with pre-infection samples were considered necessary.

The data were produced on an Illumina NovaSeq 6000. Using 5'RACE with constant-segment primers, TCRalpha and TCRbeta cDNA libraries were constructed, with sample barcodes and unique molecular identifiers added in the process. Trizol reagent was used to extract RNA from every sample. Amplification of the libraries took two PCR steps, and the second step added a second sample barcode plus Illumina TruSeq adapters. Libraries were sequenced on an Illumina NovaSeq with 2 x 150 bp paired-end reads. On the authors' methods: Reads were demultiplexed and collapsed into UMI-guided consensus sequences with migec v1.2.7. With mixcr v2.1.11, UMI consensuses were aligned to TRA and TRB V and J templates and assembled into clonotypes. Expanded or contracted clonotypes were those called significant by both edgeR and NoisET, with noise models trained on biological replicates. For edgeR calls, the thresholds were a false discovery rate-adjusted p below 0.01 and a log2 fold-change of 1. As an exploratory analysis of dynamics, max-normalized trajectories of the 1000 most abundant clonotypes were examined with PCA combined with hierarchical clustering. Separately sequenced CD4+ and CD8+ repertoires were used to assign a CD4 or CD8 phenotype to each responding clone. TCRdb cleaned the public reads at Q25 with fastp, built clones with MiXCR and kept in-frame beta chains. CDR3 protein sequences are deduplicated, and each keeps its most common genes and DNA. The authors' filters were not applied to this entry. Within this sample are roughly 300,000 distinct CDR3 sequences, with 8% to 9% of them counted one time only. The ten largest account for 22% of the sample.

The clonotype comes from a man aged 18 to 29 who had mild COVID-19 (a few samples of this study predate the infection). The sample titles of this study are shuffled in the database, so cell type and time point are left out; the donor was told from shared clones. Sequencing was performed on PBMCs or a T cell subset sorted from them (not recorded which). The chain was built from TRBV7-9 and TRBJ2-7; the D gene could be either TRBD1 or TRBD2, each agreeing at 6 bases. In nucleotide form, the sequence is TGTGCCAGCAGCCGCCAGGGGAGGAGCTCCTACGAGCAGTACTTC. Its protein reads: CASSRQGRSSYEQYF. Where the CDR3 stops, the reference TRBV7-9 and TRBJ2-7 genes take over; the full variable domain is DTGVSQNPRHKITKRGQNVTFRCDPISEHNRLYWYRQTLGQGPEFLTYFQNEAQLEKSRLLSDRFSAERPKGSFSTLEIQRTEQGDSAMYLCASSRQGRSSYEQYFGPGTRLTVT.